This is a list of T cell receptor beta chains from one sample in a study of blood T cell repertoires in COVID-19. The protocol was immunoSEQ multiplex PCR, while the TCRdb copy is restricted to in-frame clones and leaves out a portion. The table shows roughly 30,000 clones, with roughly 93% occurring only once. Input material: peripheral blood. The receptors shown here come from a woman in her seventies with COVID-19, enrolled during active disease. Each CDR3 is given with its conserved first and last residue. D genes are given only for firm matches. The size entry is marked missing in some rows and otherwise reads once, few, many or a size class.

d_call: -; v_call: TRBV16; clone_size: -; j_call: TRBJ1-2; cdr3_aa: CASSRVGGDHYGYTF; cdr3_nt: TGTGCCAGCAGCCGGGTAGGAGGGGATCACTATGGCTACACCTTC
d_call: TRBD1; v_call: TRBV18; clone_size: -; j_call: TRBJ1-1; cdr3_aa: CASSPQGDTEAFF; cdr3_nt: TGTGCCAGCTCACCTCAGGGGGACACTGAAGCTTTCTTT
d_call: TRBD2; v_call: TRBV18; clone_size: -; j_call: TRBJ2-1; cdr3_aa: CASSPKFELAGGPGNNEQFF; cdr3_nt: TGTGCCAGCTCACCAAAATTTGAACTAGCGGGAGGGCCCGGGAACAATGAGCAGTTCTTC
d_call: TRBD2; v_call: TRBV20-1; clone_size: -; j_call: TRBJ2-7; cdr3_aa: CSASRLAGGPTYEQYF; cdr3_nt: TGCAGTGCTAGTCGACTAGCGGGAGGACCAACCTACGAGCAGTACTTC
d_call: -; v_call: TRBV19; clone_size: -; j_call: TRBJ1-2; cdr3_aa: CASRPAGDGYTF; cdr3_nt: TGTGCCAGTAGGCCCGCAGGGGATGGCTACACCTTC
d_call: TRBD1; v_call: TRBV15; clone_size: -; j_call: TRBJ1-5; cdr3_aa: CATSRGPGQGSWTQHF; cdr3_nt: TGTGCCACCAGCAGAGGTCCGGGACAGGGGTCGTGGACCCAGCATTTT
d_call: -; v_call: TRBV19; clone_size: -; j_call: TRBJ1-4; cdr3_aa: CASGDPGEDEKLFF; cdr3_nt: TGTGCCAGTGGGGACCCGGGAGAGGATGAAAAACTGTTTTTT
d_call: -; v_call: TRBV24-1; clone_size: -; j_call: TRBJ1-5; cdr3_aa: CATGSATQGWDQPQHF; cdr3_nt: TGTGCCACCGGTTCGGCAACCCAGGGTTGGGATCAGCCCCAGCATTTT
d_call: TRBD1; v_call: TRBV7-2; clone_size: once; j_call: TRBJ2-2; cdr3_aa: CASRSGGYTGELFF; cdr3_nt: TGTGCCAGCAGATCAGGGGGATATACCGGGGAGCTGTTTTTT
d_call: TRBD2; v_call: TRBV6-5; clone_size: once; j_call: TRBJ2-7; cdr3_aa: CASSYSLADEQYF; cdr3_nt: TGTGCCAGCAGTTACAGTCTAGCGGACGAGCAGTACTTC
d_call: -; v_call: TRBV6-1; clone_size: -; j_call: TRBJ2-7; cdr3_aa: CASSELTSSYEQYF; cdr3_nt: TGTGCCAGCAGTGAACTCACCAGCTCCTACGAGCAGTACTTC
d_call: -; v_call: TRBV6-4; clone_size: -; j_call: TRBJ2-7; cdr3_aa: CASRGRGNYYEQYF; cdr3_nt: TGTGCCAGCCGCGGTAGGGGGAACTACTACGAGCAGTACTTC
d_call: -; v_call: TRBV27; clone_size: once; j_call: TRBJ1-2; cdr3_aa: CASSLSWAQLVVF; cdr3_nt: TGTGCCAGCAGTTTATCGTGGGCCCAACTCGTCGTCTTC
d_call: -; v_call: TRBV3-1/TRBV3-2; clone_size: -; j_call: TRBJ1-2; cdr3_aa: CASSTSQGLVGYTF; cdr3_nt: TGTGCCAGCAGCACCAGCCAGGGTTTGGTGGGCTACACCTTC
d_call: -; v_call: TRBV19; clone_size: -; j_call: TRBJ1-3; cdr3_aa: CASSPTGRFGNTIYF; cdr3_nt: TGTGCCAGTAGTCCCACAGGGAGATTTGGAAACACCATATATTTT
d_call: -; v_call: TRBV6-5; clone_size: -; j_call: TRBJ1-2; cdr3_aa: CASITGSSTYGYTF; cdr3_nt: TGTGCCAGCATAACCGGGAGTAGTACCTATGGCTACACCTTC
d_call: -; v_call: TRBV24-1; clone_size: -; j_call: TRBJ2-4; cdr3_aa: CATGLVAKNIQYF; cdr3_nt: TGTGCCACCGGCCTGGTAGCCAAAAACATTCAGTACTTC
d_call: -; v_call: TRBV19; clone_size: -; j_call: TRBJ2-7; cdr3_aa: CASSIQARDYEQYF; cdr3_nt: TGTGCCAGTAGTATCCAGGCCAGAGACTACGAGCAGTACTTC
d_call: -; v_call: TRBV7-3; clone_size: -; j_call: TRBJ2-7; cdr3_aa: CASSLIIQGRSRKLDEQYF; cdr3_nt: TGTGCCAGCAGCTTAATCATCCAGGGGCGGTCGCGGAAGCTAGACGAGCAGTACTTC
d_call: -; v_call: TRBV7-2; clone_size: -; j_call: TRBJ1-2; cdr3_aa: CASSPRPLHGYTF; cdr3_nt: TGTGCCAGCAGCCCCAGGCCGCTACATGGCTACACCTTC
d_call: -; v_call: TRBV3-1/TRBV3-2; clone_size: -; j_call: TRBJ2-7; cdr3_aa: CASSQAHLSYEQYF; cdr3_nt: TGTGCCAGCAGCCAAGCACACCTCTCCTACGAGCAGTACTTC
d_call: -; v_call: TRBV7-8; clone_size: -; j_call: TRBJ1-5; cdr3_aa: CASSLQDRSNQPQHF; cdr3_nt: TGTGCCAGCAGCCTACAGGACAGATCCAATCAGCCCCAGCATTTT
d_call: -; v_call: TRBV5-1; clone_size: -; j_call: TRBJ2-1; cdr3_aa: CASSLDGGLSNEQFF; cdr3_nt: TGCGCCAGCAGCTTGGATGGGGGCCTGTCCAATGAGCAGTTCTTC
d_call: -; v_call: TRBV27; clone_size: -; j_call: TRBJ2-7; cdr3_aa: CASSSISLGFHSYEQYF; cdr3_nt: TGTGCCAGCAGTTCAATCTCACTCGGGTTCCACTCCTACGAGCAGTACTTC
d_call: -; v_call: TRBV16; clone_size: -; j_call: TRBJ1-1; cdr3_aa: CASSQNSGRENTEAFF; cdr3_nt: TGTGCCAGCAGCCAAAATAGTGGCAGGGAGAACACTGAAGCTTTCTTT
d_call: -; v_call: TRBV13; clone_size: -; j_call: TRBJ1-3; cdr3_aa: CASSLVRTSGNTIYF; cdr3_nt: TGTGCCAGCAGCTTAGTCCGTACTTCTGGAAACACCATATATTTT
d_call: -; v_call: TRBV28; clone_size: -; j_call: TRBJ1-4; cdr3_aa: CASSLSSPSVGGTNEKLFF; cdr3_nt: TGTGCCAGCAGTTTAAGCTCCCCCTCGGTTGGGGGGACTAATGAAAAACTGTTTTTT
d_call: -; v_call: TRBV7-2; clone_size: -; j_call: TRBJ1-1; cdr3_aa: CASSFPGGYTEAFF; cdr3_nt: TGTGCCAGCAGCTTTCCCGGGGGTTACACTGAAGCTTTCTTT
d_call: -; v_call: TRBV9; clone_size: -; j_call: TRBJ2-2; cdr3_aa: CASSRGDTGELFF; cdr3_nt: TGTGCCAGCAGTCGGGGTGACACCGGGGAGCTGTTTTTT
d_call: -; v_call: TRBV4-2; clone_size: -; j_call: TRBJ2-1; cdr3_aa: CASSQEWRGGLFF; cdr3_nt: TGTGCCAGCAGCCAAGAGTGGAGGGGAGGTCTGTTCTTC
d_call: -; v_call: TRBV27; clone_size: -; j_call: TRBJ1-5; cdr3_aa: CASSLKGLLWDQPQHF; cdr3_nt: TGTGCCAGCAGTTTAAAGGGACTACTTTGGGATCAGCCCCAGCATTTT
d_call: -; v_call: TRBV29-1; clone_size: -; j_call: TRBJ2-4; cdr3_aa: CSVPVAKNIQYF; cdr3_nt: TGCAGCGTTCCAGTAGCCAAAAACATTCAGTACTTC
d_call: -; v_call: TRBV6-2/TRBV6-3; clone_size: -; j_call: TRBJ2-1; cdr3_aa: CASSWHNEQFF; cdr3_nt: TGTGCCAGCAGTTGGCACAATGAGCAGTTCTTC
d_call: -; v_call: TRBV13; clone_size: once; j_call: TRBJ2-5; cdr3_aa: CASSLAGDPAETQYF; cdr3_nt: TGTGCCAGCAGCTTAGCTGGAGACCCGGCGGAGACCCAGTACTTC
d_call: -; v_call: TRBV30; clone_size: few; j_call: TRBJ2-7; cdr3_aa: CAWSLRALSYEQYF; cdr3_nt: TGTGCCTGGAGTTTGAGGGCCTTGTCCTACGAGCAGTACTTC
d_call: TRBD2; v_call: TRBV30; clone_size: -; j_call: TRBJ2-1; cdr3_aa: CAGTLAGGSEQFF; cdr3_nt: TGTGCCGGAACCTTAGCGGGAGGGAGTGAGCAGTTCTTC
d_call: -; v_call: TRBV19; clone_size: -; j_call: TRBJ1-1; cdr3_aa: CASRNTGNTEAFF; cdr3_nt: TGTGCCAGTAGAAATACAGGGAACACTGAAGCTTTCTTT
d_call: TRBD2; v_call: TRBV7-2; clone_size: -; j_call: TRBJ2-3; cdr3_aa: CASSLGSLAGGDTQYF; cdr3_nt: TGTGCCAGCAGCTTAGGGTCCCTAGCGGGAGGGGATACGCAGTATTTT
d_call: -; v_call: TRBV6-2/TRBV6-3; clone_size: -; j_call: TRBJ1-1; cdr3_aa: CASSYGGSANWAMNTEAFF; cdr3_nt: TGTGCCAGCAGTTACGGGGGCAGTGCGAACTGGGCCATGAACACTGAAGCTTTCTTT
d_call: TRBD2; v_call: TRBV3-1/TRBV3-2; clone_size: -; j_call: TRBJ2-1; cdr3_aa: CASSPGTSGEQFF; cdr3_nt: TGTGCCAGCAGCCCAGGGACTAGCGGTGAGCAGTTCTTC
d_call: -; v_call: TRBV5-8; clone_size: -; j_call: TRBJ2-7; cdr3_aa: CASSFPYEQYF; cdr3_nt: TGTGCCAGCAGCTTCCCATACGAGCAGTACTTC
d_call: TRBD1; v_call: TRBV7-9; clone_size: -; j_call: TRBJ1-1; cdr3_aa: CASSPPGQTLEAFF; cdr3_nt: TGTGCCAGCAGCCCCCCGGGACAGACCTTAGAAGCTTTCTTT
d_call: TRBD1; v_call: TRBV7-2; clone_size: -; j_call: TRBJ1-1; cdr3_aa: CASRPGTGTPEAFF; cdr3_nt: TGTGCCAGCAGACCCGGGACAGGGACCCCTGAAGCTTTCTTT
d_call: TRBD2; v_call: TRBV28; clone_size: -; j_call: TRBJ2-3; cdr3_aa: CASSFREGLTDTQYF; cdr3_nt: TGTGCCAGCAGTTTCCGGGAGGGGTTGACAGATACGCAGTATTTT
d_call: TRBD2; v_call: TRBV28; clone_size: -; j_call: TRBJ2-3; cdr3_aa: CASSFGDSGITDTQYF; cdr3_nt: TGTGCCAGCAGTTTCGGGGATAGCGGGATCACAGATACGCAGTATTTT
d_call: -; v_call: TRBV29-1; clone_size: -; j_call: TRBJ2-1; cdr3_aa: CSVNLNPGVDEQFF; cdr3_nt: TGCAGCGTAAATCTAAACCCAGGGGTCGATGAGCAGTTCTTC
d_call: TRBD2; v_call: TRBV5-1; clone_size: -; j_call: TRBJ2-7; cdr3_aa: CASSSAGAVNEQYF; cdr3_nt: TGCGCCAGCAGCTCAGCGGGAGCAGTCAACGAGCAGTACTTC
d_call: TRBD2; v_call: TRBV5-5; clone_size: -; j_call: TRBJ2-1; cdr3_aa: CASTWGLAGKYEQFF; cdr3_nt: TGTGCCAGCACCTGGGGACTAGCGGGAAAGTATGAGCAGTTCTTC
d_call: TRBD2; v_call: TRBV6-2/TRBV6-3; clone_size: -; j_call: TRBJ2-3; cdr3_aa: CASSSEREGLSTQYF; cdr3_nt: TGTGCCAGCAGCTCGGAGCGGGAGGGCCTTAGTACGCAGTATTTT
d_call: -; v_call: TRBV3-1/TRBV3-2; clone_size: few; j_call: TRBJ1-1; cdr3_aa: CASSQGLNGGGRAFF; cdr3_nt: TGTGCCAGCAGCCAAGGATTAAATGGTGGGGGGAGAGCTTTCTTT
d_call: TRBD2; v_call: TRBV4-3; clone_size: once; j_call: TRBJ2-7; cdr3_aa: CASSQDYGRAYEQYF; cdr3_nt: TGCGCCAGCAGCCAAGACTACGGGAGGGCCTACGAGCAGTACTTC
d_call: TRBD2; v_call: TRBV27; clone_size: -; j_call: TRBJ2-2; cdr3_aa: CASSLWGGEVGELFF; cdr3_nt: TGTGCCAGCAGTTTATGGGGAGGGGAGGTCGGGGAGCTGTTTTTT